This is a list of T cell receptor beta chains from one sample in a study of radiotherapy plus CTLA-4 blockade in lung cancer. Here immunoSEQ multiplex PCR was the method, and the copy in TCRdb shows in-frame clones only, minus some. The data show approximately 40,000 clones, just over 85% seen once. This specimen was peripheral blood, taken from a patient treated with radiotherapy plus ipilimumab. The receptors come from a human donor with non-small cell lung cancer whose response to radiotherapy plus ipilimumab could not be evaluated. CDR3s include the opening cysteine and the closing phenylalanine or tryptophan. A D gene is named only where the DNA matches it firmly. The listing skips clone size in some rows; elsewhere it reads once, few, many or a size class.

cdr3_length	clone_size	j_call	v_call	d_call	cdr3_aa	cdr3_nt
16	-	TRBJ2-1	TRBV5-4	-	CASSSPGQSSYNEQFF	TGTGCCAGCAGCTCCCCCGGACAGAGCTCCTACAATGAGCAGTTCTTC
11	-	TRBJ2-7	TRBV28	-	CASSQYYEQYF	TGTGCCAGCAGCCAGTACTACGAGCAGTACTTC
16	-	TRBJ2-2	TRBV5-1	TRBD2	CASSVSGGANTGELFF	TGCGCCAGCAGCGTTAGCGGGGGGGCGAACACCGGGGAGCTGTTTTTT
15	-	TRBJ2-2	TRBV19	-	CASSPRGGNTGELFF	TGTGCCAGTAGCCCCCGAGGGGGGAACACCGGGGAGCTGTTTTTT
14	-	TRBJ2-7	TRBV5-5	TRBD1	CASSVTGTAYEQYF	TGTGCCAGCAGCGTTACCGGGACAGCCTACGAGCAGTACTTC
15	-	TRBJ2-7	TRBV7-6	TRBD1	CASSLEGTGDYEQYF	TGTGCCAGCAGCTTAGAAGGGACAGGGGACTACGAGCAGTACTTC
14	-	TRBJ1-2	TRBV19	-	CASSTAGGDYGYTF	TGTGCCAGTAGTACAGCGGGGGGGGACTATGGCTACACCTTC
13	-	TRBJ1-1	TRBV2	-	CASSDREYTEAFF	TGTGCCAGCAGCGACAGAGAATATACTGAAGCTTTCTTT
14	once	TRBJ2-7	TRBV19	TRBD2	CASGLAGSRYEQYF	TGTGCCAGTGGCCTAGCGGGGAGTCGCTACGAGCAGTACTTC
13	once	TRBJ2-1	TRBV10-3	-	CAISESNSNEQFF	TGTGCCATCAGTGAGTCGAATAGCAATGAGCAGTTCTTC
15	-	TRBJ2-3	TRBV5-4	-	CASSRGTKGADTQYF	TGTGCCAGCAGCAGGGGGACCAAAGGGGCAGATACGCAGTATTTT
17	-	TRBJ2-7	TRBV2	-	CASTTGLLASASAKQYF	TGTGCCAGCACCACCGGGTTGTTAGCATCTGCTAGCGCAAAGCAGTACTTC
17	once	TRBJ2-2	TRBV14	-	CASSLLGGPSNTGELFF	TGTGCCAGCAGCCTCCTGGGGGGACCATCGAACACCGGGGAGCTGTTTTTT
11	-	TRBJ1-2	TRBV28	-	CASLRNYGYTF	TGTGCCAGCCTGCGGAACTATGGCTACACCTTC
15	-	TRBJ2-2	TRBV10-3	TRBD1	CAISTTGGGTGELFF	TGTGCCATCAGTACGACAGGGGGCGGCACCGGGGAGCTGTTTTTT
13	-	TRBJ2-3	TRBV5-1	TRBD1	CASSSGGMDTQYF	TGCGCCAGCAGCTCAGGGGGTATGGATACGCAGTATTTT
14	few	TRBJ2-3	TRBV11-2	-	CASSRLVVADTQYF	TGTGCCAGCAGTCGATTAGTAGTAGCCGATACGCAGTATTTT
14	-	TRBJ2-1	TRBV4-1	-	CASSTLGGVDEQFF	TGCGCCAGCAGCACTCTAGGGGGGGTGGATGAGCAGTTCTTC
13	-	TRBJ2-7	TRBV11-2	-	CASSFEQGYGQYF	TGTGCCAGCAGCTTTGAACAGGGCTACGGGCAGTACTTC
14	-	TRBJ1-2	TRBV28	-	CASSLQVLNYGYTF	TGTGCCAGCAGTTTACAGGTACTGAACTATGGCTACACCTTC
14	-	TRBJ2-6	TRBV18	-	CASSPRQETNVLTF	TGTGCCAGCTCACCCCGACAGGAAACCAACGTCCTGACTTTC
15	-	TRBJ2-7	TRBV10-3	-	CAISEGAGDIYEQYF	TGTGCCATCAGTGAGGGAGCAGGGGATATCTACGAGCAGTACTTC
15	-	TRBJ2-2	TRBV7-8	-	CASSFTGRVAGELFF	TGTGCCAGCAGCTTTACAGGGCGGGTGGCCGGGGAGCTGTTTTTT
14	-	TRBJ2-1	TRBV29-1	-	CSVDLGGFDNEQFF	TGCAGCGTTGACCTAGGGGGTTTCGACAATGAGCAGTTCTTC
13	-	TRBJ1-1	TRBV19	-	CASSIHRVTEAFF	TGTGCCAGTAGTATCCACAGGGTTACTGAAGCTTTCTTT
12	-	TRBJ1-4	TRBV6-5	-	CASRRTGEKLFF	TGTGCCAGCAGACGAACAGGGGAAAAACTGTTTTTT
16	-	TRBJ1-2	TRBV28	-	CASSPPVRGAHYGYTF	TGTGCCAGCAGCCCCCCCGTTCGGGGGGCCCACTATGGCTACACCTTC
18	-	TRBJ2-3	TRBV7-3	TRBD2	CASSLLGTSGRKTDTQYF	TGTGCCAGCAGCTTACTCGGGACTAGCGGGAGAAAGACAGATACGCAGTATTTT
17	once	TRBJ1-6	TRBV4-1	-	CASSQVSQSSYNSPLHF	TGCGCCAGCAGCCAAGTGTCACAGAGCTCCTATAATTCACCCCTCCACTTT
14	-	TRBJ2-3	TRBV28	-	CATLLLQGTDTQYF	TGTGCCACCCTTTTATTGCAGGGCACAGATACGCAGTATTTT
17	medium-sized	TRBJ1-2	TRBV6-1	-	CASSGSPVDSPFYGYTF	TGTGCCAGCAGTGGAAGTCCAGTGGACAGCCCGTTCTATGGCTACACCTTC
12	-	TRBJ1-2	TRBV28	-	CASSLQNYGYTF	TGTGCCAGCAGTTTACAAAACTATGGCTACACCTTC
14	-	TRBJ1-4	TRBV27	TRBD1	CASSLRTGIGLLFF	TGTGCCAGCAGTTTAAGGACAGGGATTGGGTTACTGTTTTTT
13	-	TRBJ1-2	TRBV5-1	-	CASSSTQGGGYTF	TGCGCCAGCAGCTCTACACAGGGAGGGGGCTACACCTTC
15	-	TRBJ2-7	TRBV5-4	TRBD1	CASSLHTGATYEQYF	TGTGCCAGCAGCTTGCATACAGGGGCAACCTACGAGCAGTACTTC
15	-	TRBJ2-7	TRBV11-2	TRBD1	CASSTTLGQSYEQYF	TGTGCCAGCAGCACGACCCTGGGACAGTCCTACGAGCAGTACTTC
15	-	TRBJ2-5	TRBV6-5	-	CASSYFDGAQETQYF	TGTGCCAGCAGTTATTTTGACGGAGCGCAAGAGACCCAGTACTTC
11	-	TRBJ1-1	TRBV20-1	-	CRPRGNTEAFF	TGCAGGCCCCGGGGAAACACTGAAGCTTTCTTT
15	-	TRBJ2-7	TRBV18	-	CASSLPGGLPGGQYF	TGTGCCAGCTCTCTACCGGGGGGCCTCCCTGGTGGGCAGTACTTC
14	-	TRBJ2-7	TRBV5-4	-	CASSLAGQSYEQYF	TGTGCCAGCAGCTTGGCTGGCCAGTCCTACGAGCAGTACTTC
15	-	TRBJ2-7	TRBV28	TRBD1	CASSPIGGPSYEQYF	TGTGCCAGCAGCCCGATAGGGGGCCCGTCCTACGAGCAGTACTTC
17	-	TRBJ2-1	TRBV9	-	CASSVGSAQSSYNEQFF	TGTGCCAGCAGCGTAGGATCCGCGCAAAGCTCCTACAATGAGCAGTTCTTC
14	-	TRBJ2-1	TRBV2	-	CASSVRASADEQFF	TGTGCCAGCAGTGTGCGGGCCAGTGCTGATGAGCAGTTCTTC
15	-	TRBJ2-1	TRBV5-1	TRBD1	CASSLSLQGANEQFF	TGCGCCAGCAGCTTGTCATTACAGGGGGCGAATGAGCAGTTCTTC
15	-	TRBJ2-1	TRBV9	-	CASSEGTLPRHEQFF	TGTGCCAGCAGCGAAGGGACTCTCCCACGCCATGAGCAGTTCTTC
13	-	TRBJ2-3	TRBV28	TRBD2	CASVGGATDTQYF	TGTGCCAGTGTCGGGGGGGCGACAGATACGCAGTATTTT
12	-	TRBJ2-3	TRBV11-3	-	CASSLVEETQYF	TGTGCCAGCAGCTTAGTTGAGGAGACGCAGTATTTT
16	-	TRBJ2-2	TRBV28	TRBD2	CASSILWEGGTGELFF	TGTGCCAGCAGTATTCTTTGGGAGGGCGGAACCGGGGAGCTGTTTTTT
12	-	TRBJ1-1	TRBV28	TRBD1	CASGDRGTEAFF	TGTGCCAGCGGGGACAGGGGCACTGAAGCTTTCTTT
15	-	TRBJ2-5	TRBV7-6	TRBD1	CASSYETGERETQYF	TGTGCCAGCAGCTACGAGACAGGGGAACGAGAGACCCAGTACTTC
15	-	TRBJ2-1	TRBV6-1	TRBD1	CASSEAGQGFNEQFF	TGTGCCAGCAGTGAAGCGGGACAGGGGTTCAATGAGCAGTTCTTC
13	-	TRBJ2-1	TRBV5-6	-	CASSLASFDEQFF	TGTGCCAGCAGCTTGGCCTCGTTCGATGAGCAGTTCTTC
16	-	TRBJ2-3	TRBV19	TRBD1	CAPAPQGALGTDTQYF	TGTGCTCCCGCCCCGCAGGGGGCTTTGGGCACAGATACGCAGTATTTT
14	-	TRBJ2-3	TRBV15	-	CATSRDRYTDTQYF	TGTGCCACCAGCAGAGACAGGTACACAGATACGCAGTATTTT